These 32 T cell receptor beta chains share one sample of origin, sequenced in a study of blood T cell repertoires in COVID-19. Using immunoSEQ multiplex PCR, the repertoire was profiled, and TCRdb retains in-frame clones only, with some absent. The sample gives 70,000 to 100,000 clones, around 88% of which show up once; approximately 1.3% is in the top ten. Specimen: peripheral blood. The receptors come from an elderly man with active or convalescent COVID-19.

The V gene is TRBV7-9, the J gene TRBJ2-3; 10 nucleotides match TRBD2. The CDR3 spans 16 residues. CDR1 is SEHNR and CDR2 is FQNEAQ in the germline V gene (reference sequence). V shed 5 bases, J shed 1 base, and the junction held 6 bases outside the gene matches. This chain's CDR3 is CASSPSGRGGTDTQYF. CDR3 nucleotides: TGTGCCAGCAGCCCGAGCGGGAGGGGGGGCACAGATACGCAGTATTTT.

This clone was seen more than once but under ten times. The chain joins TRBV27 to TRBJ2-1; unclear D gene. The CDR3 is 15 residues long. The germline V gene encodes CDR1 MNHEY and CDR2 SMNVEV (reference sequence). V lost 5 bases and J lost 0, with 11 bases in between. The CDR3 sequence: CASSRGPSSYNEQFF. The CDR3 region has the DNA TGTGCCAGCAGTCGCGGCCCGAGCTCCTACAATGAGCAGTTCTTC.

The rearrangement joins TRBV28 to TRBJ2-7; TRBD1 agrees at 8 bases. V dropped 3 bases and J dropped 0; count of bases not matched to a gene: 4. CDR3 size: 15 residues. Germline assignment: CDR1 MDHEN and CDR2 SYDVKM. The CDR3 loop reads CASSFAGGFSYEQYF. The CDR3 DNA reads TGTGCCAGCAGTTTCGCAGGGGGCTTCTCCTACGAGCAGTACTTC.

This chain joins TRBV3-1 (or the pseudogene TRBV3-2) and TRBJ1-1; a possible D gene is TRBD1 (5 bases). This CDR3 is built from 14 residues. Trimming shortened V by 0 bases and J by 7 bases, and 12 bases separated the two germline ends. Germline V gene sequence: CDR1 LGHDT, CDR2 YNNKEL (reference sequence). CDR3 amino acids: CASSQDRVTGEAFF. In DNA, the CDR3 is TGTGCCAGCAGCCAAGATCGCGTCACAGGTGAAGCTTTCTTT.

V usage is TRBV19 and J usage is TRBJ1-1, with no clear D. Germline V gene lookup returns CDR1 LNHDA and CDR2 SQIVND (reference sequence). The CDR3 loop spans 14 amino acids. V was clipped by 6 bases and J by 1 base, with 12 bases between them. The DNA for the CDR3 is TGTGCCAGTAGCTCTTTGGCTGAGAACACTGAAGCTTTCTTT. Its translation is CASSSLAENTEAFF.

The rearrangement joins TRBV15 to TRBJ2-7, with a weak D call TRBD1 (6 bases). V shed 0 bases and J shed 3 bases, with 9 bases lying between them. CDR1 is LNHNV and CDR2 is YYDKDF in the germline V gene (reference sequence). The CDR3 runs 14 residues. CDR3 sequence: CATSREIGGYEQYF. The CDR3 nucleotides are TGTGCCACCAGCAGAGAGATAGGGGGCTACGAGCAGTACTTC.

The rearrangement links TRBV5-4 to TRBJ2-7; TRBD1 agrees at 7 bases. The germline gives CDR1 SGHNT, CDR2 YYREEE (reference sequence). The CDR3 totals 12 residues. V gave up 4 bases and J gave up 7 bases; unmatched junction bases: 5. CDR3: CASSIPGQEQYF. CDR3 in DNA: TGTGCCAGCAGCATACCGGGACAGGAGCAGTACTTC.

The chain uses TRBV28 and TRBJ1-1, with TRBD1 as a possible D gene (6 bases). With 6 bases removed from V and 0 bases from J, the gap between germline ends came to 14 bases. The CDR3 consists of 15 residues. Per the germline V gene, CDR1 is MDHEN and CDR2 is SYDVKM. CDR3 protein: CASRSRTALNTEAFF. Here the CDR3 DNA reads TGTGCCAGCAGGTCACGGACAGCCTTGAACACTGAAGCTTTCTTT. Using reference TRBV28 and TRBJ1-1 for the parts outside the CDR3, the full variable domain is DVKVTQSSRYLVKRTGEKVFLECVQDMDHENMFWYRQDPGLGLRLIYFSYDVKMKEKGDIPEGYSVSREKKERFSLILESASTNQTSMYLCASRSRTALNTEAFFGQGTRLTVV.

This chain connects TRBV24-1 to TRBJ2-5; 10 bases match TRBD2. In germline, CDR1 is KGHDR, CDR2 SFDVKD. The CDR3 is 16 residues long. V lost 4 bases, J lost 1 base, and 5 bases stayed unmatched. CDR3 residues: CATSDRGLAPQETQYF. The DNA for the CDR3 is TGTGCCACCAGTGACCGGGGACTAGCGCCCCAAGAGACCCAGTACTTC.

This clone was seen a handful of times. This sequence joins TRBV19 and TRBJ1-2; 8 positions match TRBD1. The trim removed 4 bases at V and 6 bases at J, leaving 10 bases unmatched. This CDR3 is built from 15 residues. The germline CDR1 and CDR2 sequences are LNHDA and SQIVND (reference sequence). The DNA for the CDR3 is TGTGCCAGTAGTACCCGGACAGGGCGTCTAGATGGCTACACCTTC. Protein product: CASSTRTGRLDGYTF.

The chain couples TRBV19 to TRBJ2-1; maybe TRBD1 (7 bases). V shed 6 bases and J shed 7 bases, with 31 bases lying between them. The CDR3 totals 19 residues. The germline gives CDR1 LNHDA, CDR2 SQIVND (reference sequence). CDR3 loop: CASSPRGKGAVSLWNEQFF. The CDR3 region has the DNA TGTGCCAGTAGCCCCCGGGGGAAGGGGGCAGTTAGTTTGTGGAATGAGCAGTTCTTC.

The chain links TRBV9 to TRBJ2-7; 10 bases are a match to TRBD2. CDR3 length equals 17 residues. Per germline, CDR1 SGDLS and CDR2 YYNGEE. The J segment lost 5 bases and the V segment lost 4 bases, leaving 15 bases of the junction unmatched. The CDR3 DNA sequence: TGTGCCAGCAGCCCCCGGAGTGGTCTAGCGGGAGACCACGAGCAGTACTTC. It encodes CASSPRSGLAGDHEQYF.

This clone was seen just once. This chain connects TRBV9 to TRBJ1-5; 8 nucleotides line up with TRBD1. Per the germline V gene, CDR1 is SGDLS and CDR2 is YYNGEE. V gave up 4 bases and J gave up 2 bases; unmatched junction bases: 8. The CDR3 extends over 16 amino acids. CDR3 nucleotides: TGTGCCAGCAGCCCAGGACAGGGAGTAGGCAATCAGCCCCAGCATTTT. Amino acid sequence: CASSPGQGVGNQPQHF.

The chain uses TRBV10-3 and TRBJ2-2; no firm D call. Germline V gene data show CDR1 as ENHRY and CDR2 as SYGVKD. The CDR3 loop spans 12 amino acids. Trimming cost V 0 bases and J 6 bases, with 2 bases left between them. The chain's CDR3 is CAISESAGELFF. The DNA for the CDR3 is TGTGCCATCAGTGAGTCCGCCGGGGAGCTGTTTTTT.

In its sample, this clone was seen once. This chain links TRBV30 with TRBJ2-2; D gene unclear. Trimming cost V 2 bases and J 0 bases, with 13 bases left between them. This CDR3 spans 16 amino acids. Germline CDR1 is GTSNPN and CDR2 is SVGIG (reference sequence). The CDR3 DNA follows: TGTGCCTGGAGTAAGCTGGTGCGGTCGAACACCGGGGAGCTGTTTTTT. The encoded protein is CAWSKLVRSNTGELFF.

The chain joins TRBV9 to TRBJ2-3; 8 bases align to TRBD2. The germline V gene encodes CDR1 SGDLS and CDR2 YYNGEE. The CDR3 is made up of 15 amino acids. V was clipped by 2 bases and J by 4 bases; unmatched bases: 6. CDR3 DNA: TGTGCCAGCAGCGTCCTGGCGGGAGGAGCAGATACGCAGTATTTT. It specifies CASSVLAGGADTQYF.

This chain uses TRBV18 with TRBJ1-1, with D perhaps TRBD1 (6 bases). Trimming shortened V by 3 bases and J by 1 base, and 12 bases separated the two germline ends. This CDR3 comprises 15 residues. Germline V gives CDR1 KGHSH, CDR2 LQKENI. The CDR3 here is CASSPSTGTNTEAFF. CDR3 nucleotides: TGTGCCAGCTCACCCTCCACAGGGACGAACACTGAAGCTTTCTTT.

The CDR3 reads CASSLAGIGGHEQYF. CDR3 nucleotides: TGTGCCAGCAGCTTAGCCGGCATAGGAGGCCACGAGCAGTACTTC. The chain is built from TRBV7-6 and TRBJ2-7, with a possible D match to TRBD2 (5 bases). The CDR3 length is 15 residues. The V end was cut by 0 bases, the J end by 5 bases, with 14 bases between. CDR1 and CDR2 (germline): SGHVS, FNYEAQ.

The chain links TRBV10-3 to TRBJ2-7; 14 nucleotides agree with TRBD2. The germline CDR1 and CDR2 sequences are ENHRY and SYGVKD. The CDR3 is made up of 16 amino acids. V was clipped by 6 bases and J by 1 base; unmatched bases: 5. CDR3 DNA: TGTGCCATCAGCGGGACTAGCGGGAGAAGGTCCTACGAGCAGTACTTC. This encodes CAISGTSGRRSYEQYF.

The rearrangement links TRBV10-1 to TRBJ2-7, with D hard to call. CDR1 is WNHNN, CDR2 SYGVQD, per germline (reference sequence). V lost 8 bases and J lost 4, with 21 bases in between. The CDR3 length is 15 residues. CDR3 DNA sequence: TGCGCCAGCTGGGTCGTAAAAACTATTAATTACGAGCAGTACTTC. It codes for CASWVVKTINYEQYF.

The CDR3 DNA sequence: TGTGCCAGCACAGGGGGCGACTATGGCTACACCTTC. Translating it yields CASTGGDYGYTF. The chain couples TRBV2 to TRBJ1-2; 8 bases agree with TRBD1. This CDR3 has 12 residues. Germline V lookup: CDR1 SNHLY, CDR2 FYNNEI. Trimming at V came to 7 bases and at J to 3 bases, leaving 1 base not matched to a gene. Complete variable domain (other parts from reference TRBV2 and TRBJ1-2): EPEVTQTPSHQVTQMGQEVILRCVPISNHLYFYWYRQILGQKVEFLVSFYNNEISEKSEIFDDQFSVERPDGSNFTLKIRSTKLEDSAMYFCASTGGDYGYTFGSGTRLTVV.

This clone showed up just once. The J gene is TRBJ1-3, the V gene TRBV5-1, with 7 bases fitting TRBD1. Trimming took 4 bases from V and 0 from J; bases not matched to a gene: 10. CDR3 length equals 17 residues. CDR1 SGHRS and CDR2 YFSETQ come from the germline V gene. The CDR3, as DNA: TGCGCCAGCAGCGTCACCGGGACAGAGAGCTCTGGAAACACCATATATTTT. This gives the protein CASSVTGTESSGNTIYF.

The chain combines TRBV5-1 with TRBJ2-3; TRBD2 agrees at 10 bases. The CDR3 totals 15 residues. Per the germline V gene, CDR1 is SGHRS and CDR2 is YFSETQ. The V and J ends lost 4 bases and 5 bases, in that order; junction bases with no gene match: 7. The CDR3 here is CASSLLAGSQDTQYF. DNA for the CDR3: TGCGCCAGCAGCCTACTAGCGGGGTCCCAAGATACGCAGTATTTT.

In this sample, this clone turned up a few times. This chain connects TRBV6-5 to TRBJ2-7; 9 bases map to TRBD2. Germline values: CDR1 MNHEY, CDR2 SVGAGI. CDR3 length: 16 residues. With 0 bases clipped from V and 0 bases from J, the junction kept 3 bases outside the gene matches. CDR3 protein: CASSYSGSGSSYEQYF. Written as DNA, the CDR3 is TGTGCCAGCAGTTACTCGGGTAGCGGGAGCTCCTACGAGCAGTACTTC.

The J gene is TRBJ1-5, the V gene TRBV5-4; D is uncertain. V lost 4 bases and J 8 bases, leaving 19 bases between the germline ends. The CDR3 has 15 residues. Germline V CDR1 and CDR2: SGHNT, YYREEE (reference sequence). CDR3 sequence: CASSRTPVVSEPQHF. In DNA, the CDR3 is TGTGCCAGCAGCCGGACTCCAGTGGTTAGTGAGCCCCAGCATTTT.

CDR3 in amino acids: CASSIQGAGGYTF. CDR3 DNA: TGTGCCAGTAGTATCCAGGGGGCTGGTGGCTACACCTTC. The chain links TRBV19 to TRBJ1-2; the match to TRBD1 covers 8 bases. This CDR3 comprises 13 residues. Trimming at V came to 3 bases and at J to 7 bases, leaving 4 bases not matched to a gene. Germline CDR1 is LNHDA and CDR2 is SQIVND (reference sequence).

This clone was observed a few times. This sequence joins TRBV6-2 or TRBV6-3 and TRBJ1-2; 11 bases agree with TRBD1. J lost 1 base, V lost 6 bases, and 16 bases had no gene match. The CDR3 consists of 19 residues. Germline CDR1 MNHEY, CDR2 SVGEGT. The DNA for the CDR3 is TGTGCCAGCAGCGACGTCGTAGGAGGACAGGGGGCGATTAACTATGGCTACACCTTC. Protein product: CASSDVVGGQGAINYGYTF.

This chain connects TRBV7-9 to TRBJ2-4; 8 nucleotides match TRBD1. V shed 5 bases, J shed 6 bases, and the junction held 9 bases outside the gene matches. Per germline, CDR1 SEHNR and CDR2 FQNEAQ (reference sequence). The CDR3 is 15 residues long. The CDR3 sequence is CASSPGLGQGNIQYF. Here the CDR3 DNA reads TGTGCCAGCAGCCCGGGGCTCGGACAGGGAAACATTCAGTACTTC.

The chain is built from TRBV28 and TRBJ2-7; the D gene is possibly TRBD1 (5 bases). The CDR3 loop spans 12 amino acids. The V gene's germline CDR1 is MDHEN and CDR2 SYDVKM. Trimming removed 3 bases at V and 6 bases at J, with 9 bases between. The CDR3 sequence: CASSFEQAEQYF. The CDR3 DNA reads as TGTGCCAGCAGTTTTGAACAGGCCGAGCAGTACTTC.

This sequence joins TRBV10-3 and TRBJ1-1; maybe TRBD1 (5 bases). Trimming took off 3 bases at V and 1 base at J, with 9 bases between the two ends. The CDR3 has 14 residues. Germline CDR1 ENHRY, CDR2 SYGVKD. CDR3 coding DNA: TGTGCCATCAGTGACAGGGAGGGGAACACTGAAGCTTTCTTT. It translates to CAISDREGNTEAFF.

The V call is TRBV2, the J call TRBJ1-2; D perhaps matches TRBD1 (5 bases). V was shortened by 6 bases and J by 0 bases, with 8 bases between the two germline ends. The germline V gene encodes CDR1 SNHLY and CDR2 FYNNEI. The CDR3 runs 13 residues. CDR3 sequence: CASRDTPNYGYTF. The CDR3 bases are TGTGCCAGCAGGGACACTCCTAACTATGGCTACACCTTC.

There are a few counts of this clone. The chain carries TRBV6-5 and TRBJ1-1, with a weak D call TRBD1 (6 bases). With 4 bases removed from V and 5 bases from J, the gap between germline ends came to 17 bases. This CDR3 has 15 residues. The germline gives CDR1 MNHEY, CDR2 SVGAGI. The CDR3 region is CASSSRDNIQTEAFF. CDR3 nucleotide sequence: TGTGCCAGCAGTTCACGGGACAACATCCAGACTGAAGCTTTCTTT.